One and the same sample provided the 16 T cell receptor beta chains below, sequenced in a study of blood T cells in healthy people across ages. Alongside a J-beta primer mix, a sample-barcoded 5' primer served in a second PCR lasting 7 to 11 cycles. TCRdb re-called the 5' RACE reads through MiXCR, storing one row per CDR3 protein. The data contain about 730,000 distinct CDR3 sequences, about 40% of them singletons. Sequenced sample: blood. Every receptor here comes from a woman in her sixties in good health.

V usage is TRBV18 and J usage is TRBJ1-5; no definite D call. Trimming cost V 4 bases and J 7 bases, with 8 bases left between them. The CDR3 sequence is 12 residues long. The germline V gene encodes CDR1 KGHSH and CDR2 LQKENI. CDR3 in DNA: TGTGCCAGCTCACAATCCCGGCAGCCCCAGCATTTT. Translating it yields CASSQSRQPQHF. The whole variable domain, filled in from reference TRBV18 and TRBJ1-5, reads NAGVMQNPRHLVRRRGQEARLRCSPMKGHSHVYWYRQLPEEGLKFMVYLQKENIIDESGMPKERFSAEFPKEGPSILRIQQVVRGDSAAYFCASSQSRQPQHFGDGTRLSIL.

The chain uses TRBV28 and TRBJ2-4; D is uncertain. The assigned J gene may be wrong: the sequence end matches TRBJ2-7 better. This CDR3 has 13 residues. Germline loops: CDR1 MDHEN, CDR2 SYDVKM. CDR3 region: CASSVPGSYEQYF. CDR3 nucleotides: TGTGCCAGCAGTGTACCTGGGTCCTACGAGCAGTACTTC.

Points on this clonotype: The junction departs from the called germline gene at one end, perhaps through a read error. The chain has TRBV29-1 and TRBJ1-1; tentative D call: TRBD1 (6 bases). Germline-derived CDR1 and CDR2 are SQVTM and ANQGSEA. The CDR3 consists of 15 residues. Here the CDR3 reads CSVGRYRVVNTEVFF. CDR3 DNA sequence: TGCAGCGTGGGACGATACAGGGTTGTGAACACTGAAGTTTTCTTT.

V usage is TRBV19 and J usage is TRBJ2-5; 8 nucleotides line up with TRBD1. Matching the DNA end better, TRBJ2-4 makes the J call doubtful. CDR1 is LNHDA, CDR2 SQIVND, per germline (reference sequence). The CDR3 runs to 14 residues. CDR3 nucleotides: TGTGCCAGTAGTACCTGGACAGGGAAAAACATTCAGTACTTC. Amino acid sequence: CASSTWTGKNIQYF.

The chain recombines TRBV20-1 with TRBJ2-3; 7 bases match TRBD2. Unmatched junction bases numbered 12, after V lost 6 bases and J lost 0 bases. Germline CDR1 DFQATT, CDR2 SNEGSKA (reference sequence). The CDR3 is made up of 16 amino acids. The CDR3, as DNA: TGCAGTGCCAACCCTTTGCTAGCGGCTAGCACAGATACGCAGTATTTT. Protein sequence: CSANPLLAASTDTQYF.

This chain joins TRBV13 and TRBJ1-3; possible D gene TRBD1, 6 bases. The V end was cut by 6 bases, the J end by 0 bases, with 18 bases between. Per the germline V gene, CDR1 is PRHDT and CDR2 is FYEKMQ (reference sequence). CDR3 length: 17 amino acids. The CDR3 DNA reads as TGTGCCAGCAGGCTTCAGACAGGACACATCTCTGGAAACACCATATATTTT. Its translation: CASRLQTGHISGNTIYF.

In its sample, this clonotype was seen many times. The V call is TRBV28, the J call TRBJ2-5, with 8 bases aligning to TRBD2. Germline V CDR1 and CDR2: MDHEN, SYDVKM. This CDR3 has 18 residues. V dropped 1 base and J dropped 2; count of bases not matched to a gene: 12. The CDR3 sequence: CASSLLWLPVAGQETQYF. The CDR3 DNA reads TGTGCCAGCAGTTTATTATGGCTTCCGGTAGCGGGGCAAGAGACCCAGTACTTC.

The chain combines TRBV29-1 with TRBJ2-3; 7 bases map to TRBD2. The CDR3 contains 14 residues. The V gene end was trimmed by 3 bases and the J gene end by 2 bases; junction bases not matched to a gene: 5. Germline V CDR1 and CDR2: SQVTM, ANQGSEA. For the CDR3, the DNA is TGCAGCGTTGACCTAGCGGTCACCACAGATACGCAGTATTTT. Residues: CSVDLAVTTDTQYF.

This rearrangement joins TRBV9 to TRBJ2-4; a weak D match, TRBD1 (6 bases). The J call is doubtful: the DNA matches TRBJ2-7 better. Looked up from germline, CDR1 is SGDLS and CDR2 is YYNGEE. This CDR3 has 13 amino acids. CDR3 in DNA: TGTGCCAGCAGCTCAGGGGCTAGCAACGAGCAGTACTTC. It is translated as CASSSGASNEQYF.

The V and J genes are TRBV7-2 and TRBJ2-2; D is ambiguous. This CDR3 region has 16 residues. V was clipped by 1 base and J by 0 bases, with 9 bases between them. The germline CDR1 and CDR2 sequences are SGHTA and FQGNSA. The CDR3 DNA follows: TGTGCCAGCAGCTTAGTTTGGGGTTCGAACACCGGGGAGCTGTTTTTT. Encoded protein: CASSLVWGSNTGELFF. The full variable domain, rest sourced from reference TRBV7-2 and TRBJ2-2, is GAGVSQSPSNKVTEKGKDVELRCDPISGHTALYWYRQSLGQGLEFLIYFQGNSAPDKSGLPSDRFSAERTGGSVSTLTIQRTQQEDSAVYLCASSLVWGSNTGELFFGEGSRLTVL.

This chain joins TRBV12-3 or TRBV12-4 and TRBJ2-2; D assignment may be TRBD1 or TRBD2 (5 bases each). Trimming left V 6 bases short and J 5 bases short, with 16 bases between. This CDR3 is built from 15 residues. The CDR3 is CASRSGPGGTGELFF. Here the CDR3 DNA reads TGTGCCAGCAGATCCGGGCCTGGGGGAACCGGGGAGCTGTTTTTT.

The gene calls are TRBV27 and TRBJ2-2, with a possible D match to TRBD1 (5 bases). Per germline, CDR1 MNHEY and CDR2 SMNVEV (reference sequence). V lost 5 bases to trimming and J lost 5 bases, with 15 bases between them. CDR3 size: 15 residues. CDR3 DNA sequence: TGTGCCAGCAGTCCGGGCAGGGCGAGAACCGGGGAGCTGTTTTTT. This sequence encodes CASSPGRARTGELFF.

The chain couples TRBV25-1 to TRBJ1-6; D is unresolved. Germline loops: CDR1 MGHDK, CDR2 SYGVNS. The CDR3 is 13 residues long. With 4 bases removed from V and 9 bases from J, the gap between germline ends came to 10 bases. In nucleotides, the CDR3 is TGTGCCAGCAGTGGACGGGAATTTTCACCCCTCCACTTT. Translation gives CASSGREFSPLHF.

This clonotype was seen just once. The V gene is TRBV28, the J gene TRBJ1-5; TRBD1 agrees at 8 bases. The CDR3 extends over 15 amino acids. From germline, CDR1 is MDHEN and CDR2 SYDVKM. V lost 5 bases to trimming and J lost 6 bases; unmatched junction nucleotides: 9. The CDR3 bases are TGTGCCAGCAGTCCTCGGACAGGGACGTTTCAGCCCCAGCATTTT. It translates to CASSPRTGTFQPQHF.

In its sample, this clonotype was seen a few times. V is TRBV20-1 and J is TRBJ2-2; maybe TRBD2 (5 bases). CDR1 DFQATT and CDR2 SNEGSKA come from the germline V gene (reference sequence). The CDR3 consists of 14 residues. The V and J ends lost 5 bases and 8 bases respectively, with 18 bases between them. In nucleotides, the CDR3 is TGCAGTGCTCGTACTGGACTTCTGGCGGGGGAGCTGTTTTTT. It is translated as CSARTGLLAGELFF.

Only a few counts were recorded for this clonotype. This chain joins TRBV6-2 or TRBV6-3 and TRBJ2-5, with 10 bases identical to TRBD2. The J call could be wrong; TRBJ2-7 is a better fit for the DNA end. The CDR3 totals 14 residues. CDR1 and CDR2 from the germline V gene are MNHEY and SVGEGT. In DNA, the CDR3 is TGTGCCAGCAGGCTAGCGGGAGCAAGGGACGAGCAGTACTTC. This gives the protein CASRLAGARDEQYF.